In this sample, the clone carrying this T cell receptor beta chain turned up a few times. A junction boundary mismatches the germline segment, possibly from a read error. What was amplified from RNA transcripts were TCR beta CDR3 regions. First-round RT-PCR targeting the TCR CDR3 was performed with the HTBI primer set. TCRdb passed the multiplex PCR reads through MiXCR, listing each CDR3 protein once. The sample contains a few hundred thousand distinct CDR3 sequences, more than 20% of which appear only once. The data originate from a study of T cells in Graves' hyperthyroidism and ophthalmopathy. Sample: blood. This TCR came from a young man with Graves' hyperthyroidism.

CDR3 DNA sequence: TGTGCCAGCAGACCGGGACAGGGGGTCCCCAAAAACATTAAGTACTTC. It codes for CASRPGQGVPKNIKYF. This rearrangement joins TRBV6-1 to TRBJ2-4; TRBD1 matches at 11 bases. The CDR3 is made up of 16 amino acids. Germline V gives CDR1 MNHNS, CDR2 SASEGT.